A selection of T cell receptor beta chains follows, all from one sample in a study of T cell responses to AZD1222 COVID-19 vaccine. Data came from immunoSEQ multiplex PCR; TCRdb stores just in-frame clones and leaves some out. The sample contains 100,000 to 150,000 clones, roughly nine tenths of which appear only once. The sequences come from peripheral blood, collected on day 0 of AZD1222 vaccination. The receptor set was obtained from an adult in good health. Each CDR3 is given with its conserved first and last residue. D genes are given only for firm matches. The size field is filled for only some rows; it gives once, few, many or a size class.

j_call	d_call	v_call	clone_size	cdr3_nt	cdr3_aa
TRBJ1-6	-	TRBV5-1	-	TGCGCCAGCAGCTTCGGGGGCGTTAATTCACCCCTCCACTTT	CASSFGGVNSPLHF
TRBJ1-1	TRBD1	TRBV30	-	TGTGCCTCCCGGGACAGAAACACTGAAGCTTTCTTT	CASRDRNTEAFF
TRBJ1-5	-	TRBV21-1	few	TGTGCCAGCAGCAAACCCTTCCCGGGACAGGGGAGCAATCAGCCCCAGCATTTT	CASSKPFPGQGSNQPQHF
TRBJ2-1	TRBD1	TRBV7-2	-	TGTGCCAGCAGCCGTCCCGGGACAGAAGGCCAGTTCTTC	CASSRPGTEGQFF
TRBJ2-3	TRBD1	TRBV5-6	-	TGTGCCAGCAGCTTGCGCGGGGACAGGGTTACAGATACGCAGTATTTT	CASSLRGDRVTDTQYF
TRBJ1-1	-	TRBV18	-	TGTGCCAGCTCAGCCAGGGTTGATGACACTGAAGCTTTCTTT	CASSARVDDTEAFF
TRBJ2-5	TRBD2	TRBV3-1/TRBV3-2	-	TGTGCCAGCAGCCAACCCCAGGGACTAGCGGGACGGGGGGAGACCCAGTACTTC	CASSQPQGLAGRGETQYF
TRBJ2-5	TRBD1	TRBV4-1	-	TGCGCCAGCAGCCAACCTCTTCGACAGGGGGCGAAAGAGACCCAGTACTTC	CASSQPLRQGAKETQYF
TRBJ2-1	TRBD2	TRBV3-1/TRBV3-2	-	TGTGCCAGCAGCCTACCAACTAGCGGCTTCTCCTACAATGAGCAGTTCTTC	CASSLPTSGFSYNEQFF
TRBJ1-4	-	TRBV2	-	TGTGCCAGCAAGGAGGATTATAATGAAAAACTGTTTTTT	CASKEDYNEKLFF
TRBJ2-7	TRBD2	TRBV19	-	TGTGCCAGTAGCGACGGACTAGCGAATACCTACGAGCAGTACTTC	CASSDGLANTYEQYF
TRBJ2-3	TRBD2	TRBV4-3	-	TGCGCCAGCAGCATCGGCGGGAGGAGCACAGATACGCAGTATTTT	CASSIGGRSTDTQYF
TRBJ1-1	-	TRBV11-2	-	TGTGCCAGCAGCATCAACTTGAACACTGAAGCTTTCTTT	CASSINLNTEAFF
TRBJ2-3	TRBD1	TRBV11-3	-	TGTGCCAGCAGCTCTACAGGGGCAGATACGCAGTATTTT	CASSSTGADTQYF
TRBJ2-1	-	TRBV2	few	TGTGCCAGCTTTCAGCGGATATCCTACAATGAGCAGTTCTTC	CASFQRISYNEQFF
TRBJ2-7	-	TRBV6-1	-	TGTGCCAGCAGTGACAGGGGCTACGAGCAGTACTTC	CASSDRGYEQYF
TRBJ1-1	-	TRBV29-1	-	TGCAGCGTTGAACTCCACATGAACACTGAAGCTTTCTTT	CSVELHMNTEAFF
TRBJ1-1	-	TRBV28	once	TGTGCCAGCAGTTTGAGGGGTATTGAAGCTTTCTTT	CASSLRGIEAFF
TRBJ2-5	-	TRBV25-1	-	TGTGCCAGCAGCAGGGTGGAAGAGACCCAGTACTTC	CASSRVEETQYF
TRBJ1-2	-	TRBV5-4	-	TGTGCCAGCAGTACCGGGGGAATGGGAGGCTACACCTTC	CASSTGGMGGYTF
TRBJ2-3	TRBD2	TRBV5-1	-	TGCGCCAGCAGCTTTTCCGGGACTAGCGGGAGGGCAGATACGCAGTATTTT	CASSFSGTSGRADTQYF
TRBJ2-2	-	TRBV7-9	-	TGTGCCAGCAGCGCGGTGGAGGGCCGCGCGAACACCGGGGAGCTGTTTTTT	CASSAVEGRANTGELFF
TRBJ2-7	-	TRBV28	-	TGTGCCAGCAGTTTAAACAGAATCTACGAGCAGTACTTC	CASSLNRIYEQYF
TRBJ1-2	-	TRBV24-1	-	TGTGCCACCAGTGATGGATTTGGCTACACCTTC	CATSDGFGYTF
TRBJ2-2	TRBD2	TRBV24-1	-	TGTGCCACCAGTGACGGGACTAGCGGGGTCGGGGAGCTGTTTTTT	CATSDGTSGVGELFF
TRBJ2-5	-	TRBV24-1	-	TGTGCCACCAGTAGCAGGAACCAAGAGACCCAGTACTTC	CATSSRNQETQYF
TRBJ2-1	-	TRBV5-1	-	TGCGCCAGCAGCTTGGAACTAGCCGATGAGCAGTTCTTC	CASSLELADEQFF
TRBJ1-2	-	TRBV5-4	-	TGTGCCAGCAGCCCCGGCAACTATGGCTACACCTTC	CASSPGNYGYTF
TRBJ2-5	-	TRBV5-1	-	TGCGCCAGCAGCCGGAATCCGGGCGGTGAAGAGACCCAGTACTTC	CASSRNPGGEETQYF
TRBJ1-2	-	TRBV28	-	TGTGCCAGCGAGGACGGTAACTATGGCTACACCTTC	CASEDGNYGYTF
TRBJ2-7	-	TRBV5-1	-	TGCGCCAGCAGCTCCCCAAACTACGAGCAGTACTTC	CASSSPNYEQYF
TRBJ2-5	-	TRBV7-9	-	TGTGCCAGCAGCCATCAAGGGGGACAAGAGACCCAGTACTTC	CASSHQGGQETQYF
TRBJ1-6	-	TRBV10-3	-	TGTGCCATCAGTGCGGGGAGCTCCTATAATTCACCCCTCCACTTT	CAISAGSSYNSPLHF
TRBJ1-2	-	TRBV21-1	-	TGTGCCAGCAGCAAAGAACGTTCAGATGTCCATAACTATGGCTACACCTTC	CASSKERSDVHNYGYTF
TRBJ2-1	-	TRBV12-3/TRBV12-4	-	TGTGCCAGCAGCCGACTTTTCTTGGAGCAGTTCTTC	CASSRLFLEQFF
TRBJ1-1	-	TRBV6-2/TRBV6-3	-	TGTGCCAGCAGTTCCGTGGACAGTCACACTGAAGCTTTCTTT	CASSSVDSHTEAFF
TRBJ2-7	TRBD1	TRBV24-1	once	TGTGCCACCAGTGATCCCGGGACAGGGGCCTACGAGCAGTACTTC	CATSDPGTGAYEQYF
TRBJ2-1	TRBD2	TRBV18	-	TGTGCCAGCTCATCCGGGACTAGCGGTTCCAATGAGCAGTTCTTC	CASSSGTSGSNEQFF
TRBJ1-5	-	TRBV4-1	-	TGCGCCAGCAGCCAAGATCAAGGAGGGTCTAGCAATCAGCCCCAGCATTTT	CASSQDQGGSSNQPQHF
TRBJ1-4	-	TRBV28	-	TGTGCCAGCCTGGGTCTGGCCAGGGCAACTAATGAAAAACTGTTTTTT	CASLGLARATNEKLFF
TRBJ2-7	-	TRBV6-2/TRBV6-3	-	TGTGCCAGCAGTTACTCGCCAGGGAGGTTTTCCTACGAGCAGTACTTC	CASSYSPGRFSYEQYF
TRBJ2-3	TRBD2	TRBV18	few	TGTGCCAGCTCACCAGCAGGACTAGCGGGAGGCGATACGCAGTATTTT	CASSPAGLAGGDTQYF
TRBJ1-6	-	TRBV15	-	TGTGCCACCAGCAAAGGGGACTTGGGTTCACCCCTCCACTTT	CATSKGDLGSPLHF
TRBJ1-2	-	TRBV7-9	-	TGTGCCAGCAGCTCAGGGAACGCGTATGGCTACACCTTC	CASSSGNAYGYTF
TRBJ2-3	-	TRBV7-9	-	TGTGCCAGCAGCTTATCGTCGGGAGACACAGATACGCAGTATTTT	CASSLSSGDTDTQYF